The T cell receptor (beta chain) described here comes from a study of response to subunit inactivated influenza vaccine. Study-wide results and limits: After each seasonal influenza vaccination, few new T cells are recruited, the authors suggested.

Notes on this clonotype: The antigen remains undetermined.

Using its own MiXCR run on the RT-PCR reads, TCRdb lists one record per CDR3 protein. The sample carries 550,000 to 800,000 distinct CDR3 sequences, roughly 13% recorded once. The V end lost 0 bases, the J end lost 1 base, and 9 bases lay between the germline ends. Germline lookup yields CDR1 MNHEY and CDR2 SVGAGI. The length of the CDR3 is 15 residues. This rearrangement joins TRBV6-5 to TRBJ2-5, with D unresolved. The sequence was collected from a man aged 50-59 years who received an inactivated influenza vaccine. The sequences come from PBMCs from blood, collected 14 to 15 days before vaccination. The CDR3, as DNA: TGTGCCAGCAGTTACTCGAAAACAGTCCAAGAGACCCAGTACTTC. Residues: CASSYSKTVQETQYF.